This T cell receptor beta chain was captured in a study of T cell repertoires in cytomegalovirus infection. TCRdb reprocessed the reads via MiXCR and lists one record per CDR3 protein. The sample includes under 150,000 distinct CDR3 sequences, 30% of them seen just once. The CDR3 has 16 residues. After removal of 4 bases from V and 2 bases from J, the junction contained 4 bases not matched to a gene. Germline CDR1 reads SGHNT; CDR2 reads YYREEE (reference sequence). Note on this clonotype: No antigen is known for it.

This sequence was found in a human donor in good health (CMV status not recorded). Some clones in this sample may be carry-over from other donors' samples. The V and J genes are TRBV5-4 and TRBJ1-6; TRBD1 matches 9 bases. The sample was CD8+ T cells from cultured PBMCs, taken from culture after CMV antigen stimulation. This chain's CDR3 is CASSTTGGPYNSPLHF. The CDR3 region has the DNA TGTGCCAGCAGCACCACAGGGGGCCCCTATAATTCACCCCTCCACTTT.